This T cell receptor beta chain was recovered during a study of OX40 agonist ivuxolimab in advanced cancers. The wider study: Eligibility admitted prior anti-PD-1, anti-PD-L1 or anti-CTLA-4 therapy; about 40% had some.

At baseline, cycle 4 day 1, and cycle 7 day 1, blood was sampled. CDR1 and CDR2 (germline): SNHLY, FYNNEI. J was trimmed by 4 bases and V by 3 bases; bases with no gene match: 2. CDR3 length equals 13 residues. TCRdb's copy holds only in-frame clones and misses some; the assay was immunoSEQ multiplex PCR. In the table there are about 8,300 clones, about 81% of which are singletons. This clonotype was obtained from an adult with an advanced solid tumor such as melanoma, head and neck, liver or kidney cancer. The chain is built from TRBV2 and TRBJ2-7; 8 bases are shared with TRBD2. The sample was CD4+ or CD8+ T cells sorted from blood, taken in a trial of the OX40 agonist ivuxolimab. Written as DNA, the CDR3 is TGTGCCAGCAGTGATTTAGCGGGGTACGAGCAGTACTTC. Translating gives CASSDLAGYEQYF.